The 8 T cell receptor beta chains given below trace back to one sample, sequenced in a study of blood T cell repertoires in COVID-19. Profiled with immunoSEQ multiplex PCR; TCRdb holds only in-frame clones, not every one. Of tens of thousands of clones listed, approximately 86% were seen once; the top ten hold around 1.2%. The sequenced sample was peripheral blood. Source of these receptors: a man aged 35-49 years with acute or convalescent COVID-19.

V is TRBV30 and J is TRBJ1-3, with 10 bases aligning to TRBD1. V trimming: 2 bases; J trimming: 3 bases; junction bases outside the gene matches: 7. The germline V gene has CDR1 GTSNPN and CDR2 SVGIG (reference sequence). The CDR3 has 16 residues. The CDR3 DNA reads as TGTGCCTGGAGTCGGGGACAGGGGACTTTTGGAAACACCATATATTTT. Residues: CAWSRGQGTFGNTIYF.

CDR3 nucleotides: TGTGCCAGCAGCCTAGGACTAGCGGGCACCGGGGAGCTGTTTTTT. The encoded protein is CASSLGLAGTGELFF. This chain connects TRBV11-2 to TRBJ2-2, with 11 bases that match TRBD2. The germline CDR1 and CDR2 sequences are SGHAT and FQNNGV. Trimming cost V 5 bases and J 4 bases; bases outside gene matches: 3. This CDR3 has 15 residues. Based on the CDR3 plus reference TRBV11-2 and TRBJ2-2, the full variable domain is EAGVAQSPRYKIIEKRQSVAFWCNPISGHATLYWYQQILGQGPKLLIQFQNNGVVDDSQLPKDRFSAERLKGVDSTLKIQPAKLEDSAVYLCASSLGLAGTGELFFGEGSRLTVL.

The gene calls are TRBV6-5 and TRBJ2-5, with D possibly being TRBD1 (6 bases). Trimming stripped 7 bases from V and 5 bases from J, with 20 bases between. Germline V gives CDR1 MNHEY, CDR2 SVGAGI. CDR3 length: 15 residues. The CDR3 region is CASTRGWVADETQYF. CDR3 DNA sequence: TGTGCCAGCACCAGGGGTTGGGTGGCGGATGAGACCCAGTACTTC.

V and J are TRBV7-2 and TRBJ1-5; no reliable D call. This CDR3 is 13 amino acids long. Trimming removed 1 base at V and 8 bases at J, with 9 bases between. CDR1 is SGHTA and CDR2 is FQGNSA in the germline V gene. The CDR3 DNA reads as TGTGCCAGCAGCTTAGGGGTCCAGGAGCCCCAGCATTTT. Its translation: CASSLGVQEPQHF.

The chain combines TRBV3-1 (or the pseudogene TRBV3-2) with TRBJ2-3; no reliable D call. The CDR3 has 11 amino acids. The V and J ends lost 9 bases and 6 bases respectively, with 10 bases between them. The germline V gene has CDR1 LGHDT and CDR2 YNNKEL (reference sequence). The DNA for the CDR3 is TGTGCCAGTACCAACGGGGATACGCAGTATTTT. Encoded protein: CASTNGDTQYF.

This chain joins TRBV5-1 and TRBJ2-7; the match to TRBD1 covers 9 bases. V lost 5 bases, J lost 3 bases, and 6 bases stayed unmatched. There are 14 residues in the CDR3. Looked up from germline, CDR1 is SGHRS and CDR2 is YFSETQ. CDR3 bases: TGCGCCAGCAGTTTAGGACAGGGGCTCTACGAGCAGTACTTC. Protein: CASSLGQGLYEQYF. The full variable domain, its missing parts supplied by reference TRBV5-1 and TRBJ2-7, is KAGVTQTPRYLIKTRGQQVTLSCSPISGHRSVSWYQQTPGQGLQFLFEYFSETQRNKGNFPGRFSGRQFSNSRSEMNVSTLELGDSALYLCASSLGQGLYEQYFGPGTRLTVT.

The V gene is TRBV7-9, the J gene TRBJ1-1; possible D gene TRBD1, 6 bases. Germline-derived CDR1 and CDR2 are SEHNR and FQNEAQ (reference sequence). This CDR3 is 16 amino acids long. Trimming cost V 5 bases and J 7 bases, with 23 bases left between them. In DNA, the CDR3 is TGTGCCAGCAGCCCGCAAGGGGGACACCCCACAGGTGAAGCTTTCTTT. Its translation: CASSPQGGHPTGEAFF.

This sequence joins TRBV5-4 and TRBJ1-1, with 9 bases matching TRBD1. J was trimmed by 3 bases and V by 4 bases; bases with no gene match: 10. This CDR3 contains 16 residues. Germline V gene sequence: CDR1 SGHNT, CDR2 YYREEE (reference sequence). In DNA, the CDR3 is TGTGCCAGCAGCGTAGCCGGGACAGGGTCTCACACTGAAGCTTTCTTT. This codes for CASSVAGTGSHTEAFF.